The 20 T cell receptor beta chains below were found in one sample sequenced in a study of T cell responses to AZD1222 COVID-19 vaccine. The protocol was immunoSEQ multiplex PCR, while the TCRdb copy is restricted to in-frame clones and leaves out a portion. The sample has tens of thousands of clones; roughly 87% are singletons. The sample was peripheral blood, taken 28 days after the second AZD1222 dose. The receptor source for this set is an adult who received the AZD1222 COVID-19 vaccine.

The V call is TRBV19, the J call TRBJ2-1; 10 nucleotides align to TRBD1. J was trimmed by 6 bases and V by 7 bases; bases with no gene match: 3. The CDR3 totals 13 residues. Germline loops: CDR1 LNHDA, CDR2 SQIVND (reference sequence). The chain's CDR3 is CASTGTGVNEQFF. The CDR3 DNA follows: TGTGCCAGTACCGGGACAGGGGTCAATGAGCAGTTCTTC. Using reference TRBV19 and TRBJ2-1 for the parts outside the CDR3, the full variable domain is DGGITQSPKYLFRKEGQNVTLSCEQNLNHDAMYWYRQDPGQGLRLIYYSQIVNDFQKGDIAEGYSVSREKKESFPLTVTSAQKNPTAFYLCASTGTGVNEQFFGPGTRLTVL.

The J gene is TRBJ2-7, the V gene TRBV4-1; D is undetermined. CDR3 length equals 16 residues. CDR1 and CDR2 (germline): MGHRA, YSYEKL. V was trimmed by 1 base and J by 0 bases, leaving 13 bases between them. The CDR3: CASSQVDMGFSYEQYF. CDR3 sequence (DNA): TGCGCCAGCAGCCAAGTAGACATGGGCTTCTCCTACGAGCAGTACTTC.

The rearrangement joins TRBV6-5 to TRBJ2-5; D is ambiguous. The CDR3 contains 14 residues. Germline V gene lookup returns CDR1 MNHEY and CDR2 SVGAGI. Between the trimmed V and J ends, which lost 4 bases and 4 bases, there was a span of 13 bases. The CDR3 reads CASSLGPPGETQYF. DNA for the CDR3: TGTGCCAGCAGTTTGGGTCCCCCGGGAGAGACCCAGTACTTC.

The chain uses TRBV11-3 and TRBJ2-3; tentative D call: TRBD1 (5 bases). V shed 2 bases and J shed 0 bases, with 6 bases lying between them. Germline V gene data show CDR1 as SGHNT and CDR2 as YENEEA. The CDR3 runs to 14 residues. In nucleotides, the CDR3 is TGTGCCAGCAGCTTATCAGGGAGCACAGATACGCAGTATTTT. Residues: CASSLSGSTDTQYF. The full variable domain, in which reference TRBV11-3 and TRBJ2-3 provide the parts outside the CDR3, is EAGVVQSPRYKIIEKKQPVAFWCNPISGHNTLYWYLQNLGQGPELLIRYENEEAVDDSQLPKDRFSAERLKGVDSTLKIQPAELGDSAVYLCASSLSGSTDTQYFGPGTRLTVL.

The rearrangement uses TRBV19 and TRBJ1-4; D remains ambiguous. CDR3 length: 16 amino acids. V was clipped by 3 bases and J by 8 bases, with 19 bases between them. CDR1 is LNHDA and CDR2 is SQIVND in the germline V gene (reference sequence). CDR3 region: CASSIGRGPSGEKLFF. Written as DNA, the CDR3 is TGTGCCAGTAGTATCGGCAGAGGGCCCTCGGGGGAAAAACTGTTTTTT.

The chain joins TRBV6-6 to TRBJ2-1; TRBD2 matches 12 bases. The ends lost 5 bases at V and 8 bases at J; junction bases unmatched: 7. The V gene's germline CDR1 is MNHNY and CDR2 SVGAGI (reference sequence). The CDR3 sequence is 15 residues long. For the CDR3, the DNA is TGTGCCAGCAGTGTCCTAGCGGGAGGGAACTATGAGCAGTTCTTC. Translation gives CASSVLAGGNYEQFF.

The J gene is TRBJ2-3, the V gene TRBV7-2, with 7 bases that match TRBD2. The CDR3 has 13 amino acids. CDR1 and CDR2 from the germline V gene are SGHTA and FQGNSA. This CDR3 reads CVTGSGAGDTQYF. Written as DNA, the CDR3 is TGTGTAACCGGGAGCGGGGCAGGAGATACGCAGTATTTT.

This chain links TRBV30 with TRBJ2-5; 8 bases map to TRBD2. Germline V gene sequence: CDR1 GTSNPN, CDR2 SVGIG (reference sequence). V gave up 4 bases and J gave up 5 bases; unmatched junction bases: 6. The length of the CDR3 is 13 residues. CDR3 coding DNA: TGTGCCTGGATTATAGCGGGAATGGAGACCCAGTACTTC. This translates into CAWIIAGMETQYF.

The V call is TRBV7-9, the J call TRBJ1-2; a possible D gene is TRBD1 (5 bases). The ends were cut back, 1 base at V and 6 bases at J, with 9 bases in the middle. This CDR3 comprises 13 residues. CDR1 and CDR2 (germline): SEHNR, FQNEAQ (reference sequence). In DNA form, the CDR3 reads TGTGCCAGCAGCTTAGATGTGGGGCATGGCTACACCTTC. Its protein is CASSLDVGHGYTF. Combining the CDR3 with reference TRBV7-9 and TRBJ1-2 gives the whole variable domain DTGVSQNPRHKITKRGQNVTFRCDPISEHNRLYWYRQTLGQGPEFLTYFQNEAQLEKSRLLSDRFSAERPKGSFSTLEIQRTEQGDSAMYLCASSLDVGHGYTFGSGTRLTVV.

The CDR3 bases are TGCAGCGTTGTCGGAGCGGCCGGTCAGCCCCAGCATTTT. Its protein is CSVVGAAGQPQHF. The gene calls are TRBV29-1 and TRBJ1-5, with no clear D. V shed 4 bases and J shed 6 bases, with 13 bases lying between them. Per the germline V gene, CDR1 is SQVTM and CDR2 is ANQGSEA. CDR3 length: 13 amino acids. The full variable domain, in which reference TRBV29-1 and TRBJ1-5 provide the parts outside the CDR3, is SAVISQKPSRDICQRGTSLTIQCQVDSQVTMMFWYRQQPGQSLTLIATANQGSEATYESGFVIDKFPISRPNLTFSTLTVSNMSPEDSSIYLCSVVGAAGQPQHFGDGTRLSIL.

This clone was seen a few times. The gene calls are TRBV19 and TRBJ2-1, with 9 positions matching TRBD2. This CDR3 comprises 16 residues. The germline V gene encodes CDR1 LNHDA and CDR2 SQIVND (reference sequence). V was clipped by 7 bases and J by 9 bases; unmatched bases: 16. CDR3 protein: CASTFNPGLAGSEQFF. The CDR3, as DNA: TGTGCCAGTACCTTCAACCCTGGGCTAGCGGGGAGTGAGCAGTTCTTC. Looking up the rest from reference TRBV19 and TRBJ2-1 gives the full variable domain: DGGITQSPKYLFRKEGQNVTLSCEQNLNHDAMYWYRQDPGQGLRLIYYSQIVNDFQKGDIAEGYSVSREKKESFPLTVTSAQKNPTAFYLCASTFNPGLAGSEQFFGPGTRLTVL.

This rearrangement joins TRBV5-6 to TRBJ1-1; maybe TRBD1 (6 bases). Germline assignment: CDR1 SGHDT and CDR2 YYEEEE. Trimming pared 4 bases from V and 1 base from J, leaving 11 bases between. The CDR3 covers 14 residues. CDR3 protein: CASSKGTPNTEAFF. CDR3 nucleotides: TGTGCCAGCAGCAAGGGGACACCGAACACTGAAGCTTTCTTT.

The V call is TRBV11-2, the J call TRBJ2-7; D gene uncertain. The V gene's germline CDR1 is SGHAT and CDR2 FQNNGV. There are 15 residues in the CDR3. Trimming cost V 5 bases and J 1 base, with 15 bases left between them. The CDR3, as DNA: TGTGCCAGCAGCCTAGGGTCGGGCTTATCCTACGAGCAGTACTTC. This translates into CASSLGSGLSYEQYF.

The chain has TRBV12-5 and TRBJ2-5, with a tentative D call TRBD1 (5 bases). V was trimmed by 6 bases and J by 9 bases, leaving 23 bases between them. Germline assignment: CDR1 LGHNT and CDR2 FRNRAP. The CDR3 runs 15 residues. The CDR3 region has the DNA TGTGCTAGTGGAACGGACATCTTCGGGCAAGGTTCCCAGTACTTC. It is translated as CASGTDIFGQGSQYF.

The gene calls are TRBV18 and TRBJ1-1; possibly TRBD1 for D (6 bases). V was pared by 2 bases and J by 4 bases, with 8 bases between. The CDR3 runs 13 residues. CDR1 KGHSH and CDR2 LQKENI come from the germline V gene. The CDR3 sequence is CASSPGGRTEAFF. As DNA, the CDR3 is TGTGCCAGCTCACCAGGGGGCCGCACTGAAGCTTTCTTT.

The V call is TRBV18, the J call TRBJ2-2; 10 bases fit TRBD2. The CDR3 is 19 amino acids. Germline values: CDR1 KGHSH, CDR2 LQKENI. Trimming cost V 7 bases and J 4 bases; bases outside gene matches: 18. The CDR3 reads CASFHPGSPSGSGTGELFF. CDR3 coding DNA: TGTGCCAGCTTCCATCCCGGCAGCCCTAGCGGGAGTGGCACCGGGGAGCTGTTTTTT.

Here the CDR3 DNA reads TGTGCCAGCTCACCAATGGGTCGGGAGGCCAGGACCGGGGAGCTGTTTTTT. Its translation: CASSPMGREARTGELFF. The rearrangement uses TRBV18 and TRBJ2-2; TRBD2 agrees at 7 bases. CDR1 and CDR2 from the germline V gene are KGHSH and LQKENI. CDR3 length equals 17 residues. J lost 5 bases, V lost 2 bases, and 11 bases had no gene match.

The gene calls are TRBV7-2 and TRBJ2-7, with D perhaps matching TRBD1 (6 bases). V shed 0 bases and J shed 0 bases, with 12 bases lying between them. Germline CDR1 SGHTA, CDR2 FQGNSA. There are 16 residues in the CDR3. CDR3 residues: CASSLAWTASSYEQYF. The DNA for the CDR3 is TGTGCCAGCAGCTTAGCTTGGACAGCCTCCTCCTACGAGCAGTACTTC.

The CDR3 region has the DNA TGTGCCAGCAGCCAAGATCTGGCTAGCGGGAGCAATGAGCAGTTCTTC. Translation gives CASSQDLASGSNEQFF. The rearrangement links TRBV4-2 to TRBJ2-1, with 10 bases identical to TRBD2. J gave up 6 bases and V 0 bases, and 5 bases lay outside the gene matches. The CDR3 extends over 16 amino acids. Germline values: CDR1 LGHNA, CDR2 YNFKEQ.

The chain recombines TRBV5-1 with TRBJ1-1; a weak D match, TRBD1 (5 bases). V was shortened by 6 bases and J by 5 bases, with 17 bases between the two germline ends. Germline V gene lookup returns CDR1 SGHRS and CDR2 YFSETQ. The CDR3 is made up of 14 amino acids. The CDR3 sequence: CASTRTGDWTEAFF. The CDR3 coding sequence is TGCGCCAGCACCCGAACAGGCGACTGGACTGAAGCTTTCTTT.